This T cell receptor (beta chain) is drawn from a study of CD8+CD57+ T cells in acquired aplastic anemia. Study summary: Recorded DNA amounts for sorted CD4+ and CD8+ cells had an average of around 3.4 ug. Findings of the study overall: Found in both controls and patients were approximately 30 CD8+ CDR3 sequences. Statistical testing detected no significant gap in CD8+ Simpson's diversity between patients and controls.

The germline V gene has CDR1 DFQATT and CDR2 SNEGSKA (reference sequence). This CDR3 region has 13 residues. V lost 5 bases and J lost 1, with 9 bases in between. It was genomic DNA that served as the template for profiling TCR beta VDJ and CDR3. TCRdb reanalysed the reads using MiXCR and keeps one entry per CDR3 protein. The data show 50,000 or so distinct CDR3 sequences, roughly three fifths seen once. In regard to this clonotype: Its target is unknown.

The authors sequenced patients whose flow cytometry had shown CD8+CD57+ cell expansion. Each patient carried a diagnosis of severe acquired aplastic anemia. The origin of this receptor is a human donor with aplastic anemia. This chain joins TRBV20-1 and TRBJ1-5; D unresolved. The sample consisted of sorted CD4+, CD8+, or CD8+CD57+ T cells (not recorded which) from PBMCs. The CDR3 sequence is CSAASGSNQPQHF. The CDR3 DNA sequence: TGCAGTGCTGCGTCGGGAAGCAATCAGCCCCAGCATTTT.